These T cell receptor beta chains were read from a single sample in a study of T cells in Graves' hyperthyroidism and ophthalmopathy. TCRdb re-called the multiplex PCR reads with MiXCR, one entry per CDR3 protein. This sample has about 520,000 distinct CDR3 sequences, with around 22% found just once. The sequenced sample consisted of blood. The origin of the receptors is a woman aged 30 to 39 with Graves' ophthalmopathy. CDR3s include the opening cysteine and the closing phenylalanine or tryptophan. The D gene is left open where the match is weak. Only some rows state a clone size, as once, few, many or a class for expanded clones.

v_call	j_call	d_call	clone_size	cdr3_nt	cdr3_aa
TRBV11-1	TRBJ1-2	-	once	TGTGCCAGCAGCTTCGTCTGGGCACAAACCCTGGGAGGCTACACCTTC	CASSFVWAQTLGGYTF
TRBV15	TRBJ1-1	TRBD1	few	TGTGCCACCAGCAGCAGGGGGCTAAACACTGAAGCTTTCTTT	CATSSRGLNTEAFF
TRBV6-1	TRBJ2-6	-	few	TGTGCCAGCAGTGACGATTACTCTGGGGCCAACGTCCTGACTTTC	CASSDDYSGANVLTF
TRBV6-2/TRBV6-3	TRBJ1-2	-	-	TGTGCCAGCAGTTCATCGGGGGCTAACTATGGCTACACCTTC	CASSSSGANYGYTF
TRBV27	TRBJ1-2	TRBD1	many	TGTGCCAGCACCTCGACAGGGGGGATTGGCTACACCTTC	CASTSTGGIGYTF
TRBV28	TRBJ2-7	-	-	TGTGCCAGCTCCCCCCTCGTTAGGGACTACGAGCAGTACTTC	CASSPLVRDYEQYF
TRBV7-6	TRBJ2-2	TRBD1	few	TGTGCCAGCAGCTTAACTCCAGGGGGAAACACCGGGGAGCTGTTTTTT	CASSLTPGGNTGELFF
TRBV6-1	TRBJ1-1	-	-	TGTGCCAGCACCCTTACAGGGACCTACACTGAAGCTTTCTTT	CASTLTGTYTEAFF
TRBV6-1	TRBJ2-7	-	-	TGTGCCAGCATGCGCTACGAGCAGTACTTC	CASMRYEQYF
TRBV2	TRBJ2-5	-	few	TGTGCCAGCAGCACCGACAGGTCCCGGTACTTC	CASSTDRSRYF
TRBV6-5	TRBJ1-1	TRBD1	many	TGTGCCAGCAGAGGGGGCGGGAAAGCTTTCTTT	CASRGGGKAFF
TRBV7-2	TRBJ2-7	TRBD1	-	TGTGCCAGCAGCTTACGGCGGCTTATCCACCGGACAGGGGGGCCTGACGAGCAGTACTTC	CASSLRRLIHRTGGPDEQYF
TRBV2	TRBJ1-2	-	-	TGTGCCAGCAGTGGACAGGCTATATATGGCTACACCTTC	CASSGQAIYGYTF
TRBV19	TRBJ1-1	-	-	TGTGCCAGTAGTATAGGGAGCACTGAAGCTTTCTTT	CASSIGSTEAFF
TRBV12-3/TRBV12-4	TRBJ1-1	TRBD1	few	TGTGCCAGCAGCTCGGGACAGTTCACTGAAGCTTTCTTT	CASSSGQFTEAFF
TRBV19	TRBJ2-7	TRBD1	many	TGTGCCAGTAGCCTCTACGGCGGACAGGGACCCTACGAGCAGTACTTC	CASSLYGGQGPYEQYF
TRBV7-9	TRBJ1-2	-	many	TGTGCCAGCAGCTTAGAGGACAATCGTGGCTACACCTTC	CASSLEDNRGYTF
TRBV5-1	TRBJ2-2	-	many	TGCGCCAGCAGCTTGTCGGTCGAGCTGTTTTTT	CASSLSVELFF
TRBV18	TRBJ1-5	-	many	TGTGCCAGCTCACCAGGGTTGATCGATCAGCCCCAGCATTTT	CASSPGLIDQPQHF
TRBV12-3/TRBV12-4	TRBJ1-2	-	few	TGTGCCAGCAGTTTTAGAGCCTATGAGAGCGGCTACACCTTC	CASSFRAYESGYTF
TRBV13	TRBJ2-2	-	many	TGTGCCAGCAGCTGGACTGGGGGGGCCACCGGGGAGCTGTTTTTT	CASSWTGGATGELFF
TRBV6-1	TRBJ1-2	-	many	TGTGCCAGCAGCCCAGGGCTCGTCTATGGCTACACCTTC	CASSPGLVYGYTF
TRBV6-2/TRBV6-3	TRBJ2-2	TRBD2	few	TGTGCCAGCAGTTACCTTGGGACTAGCGGGAGTTGGGGCACCGGGGAGCTGTTTTTT	CASSYLGTSGSWGTGELFF
TRBV20-1	TRBJ2-2	-	-	TGCAGTGCTCACACCACAGGGTTGGCCGGGGAGCTGTTTTTT	CSAHTTGLAGELFF
TRBV11-3	TRBJ1-5	-	many	TGTGCCAGCAGCTTAGGCCCCGGACAGAGCGATCAGCCCCAGCATTTT	CASSLGPGQSDQPQHF
TRBV7-8	TRBJ1-5	-	-	TGTGCCAGCAGCTTAGTGGATGGCAATCAGCCCCAGCATTTT	CASSLVDGNQPQHF
TRBV12-3/TRBV12-4	TRBJ1-2	TRBD1	-	TGTGCCAGCAGTTTAGGGGACAGGGTAAATACCTTC	CASSLGDRVNTF
TRBV3-1	TRBJ2-2	-	few	TGTGCCAGCAGCCGGGGAGGATCGAGAACCGGGGAGCTGTTTTTT	CASSRGGSRTGELFF
TRBV7-3	TRBJ2-5	-	-	TGTGCCAGCAGCTTCCAAAATGAAGAGACCCAGTACTTC	CASSFQNEETQYF
TRBV6-2/TRBV6-3	TRBJ2-7	-	many	TGTGCCAGCAGTTACCACAGGGATTACGAGCAGTACTTC	CASSYHRDYEQYF
TRBV29-1	TRBJ2-5	-	many	TGCAGCGTTGAGGGCGGATCGTGGGAGACCCAGTACTTC	CSVEGGSWETQYF
TRBV19	TRBJ2-2	-	-	TGTGCCAGTAGTAAGACAGCTCACTGGACCGGGGAGCTGTTTTTT	CASSKTAHWTGELFF
TRBV12-3/TRBV12-4	TRBJ1-1	-	many	TGTGCCAGCAGCCGCTACACTGAAGCTTTCTTT	CASSRYTEAFF
TRBV15	TRBJ1-2	-	-	TGTGCCACCTCCTCTACAAAAAACTATGGCTACACCTTC	CATSSTKNYGYTF
TRBV12-3/TRBV12-4	TRBJ1-6	TRBD1	many	TGTGCCAGCAGTTTGACAGGGGGTAATTCACCCCTCCACTTT	CASSLTGGNSPLHF
TRBV4-2	TRBJ1-1	-	many	TGTGCCAGCAGCCAAGGGGGGGCCACTGAAGCTTTCTTT	CASSQGGATEAFF
TRBV20-1	TRBJ1-2	-	many	TGCAGTGCTACGGCCGGGGGGAGTAACTATGGCTACACCTTC	CSATAGGSNYGYTF